This note documents a single T cell receptor (beta chain) sequence. What it binds is not known. V was trimmed by 4 bases and J by 4 bases, leaving 14 bases between them. CDR1 SGHNT and CDR2 YYREEE come from the germline V gene (reference sequence). This CDR3 contains 14 residues. Assay used: immunoSEQ multiplex PCR; TCRdb lists only in-frame clones, some missing. The sample includes 20,000 to 25,000 clones, around 98% of them seen just once. Cells defined as naive were viable CD3+CD4+ or CD3+CD8+ and CCR7+CD45RA+CD45RO-CD95-CD27+CD28+. Peripheral blood was collected from the related graft donor on the marrow donation day. These data belong to a study of T cells after posttransplantation cyclophosphamide. Study-level findings and limits: TRB overlap between skin or GI tissue T cells and blood was limited. Later post-transplant blood repertoires were often dominated by donor CD8+ memory clones. TRB clonality was highly associated with recipient CMV seropositivity and reactivation.

The source of this sequence is a man aged 50 to 60 in good health, CMV-negative, and a related stem cell transplant donor. The chain has TRBV5-4 and TRBJ1-2, with unresolved D. Material: naive CD4+ T cells sorted from PBMCs. The DNA of the CDR3 is TGTGCCAGCAGCCCGCGGACTGTAAGCTATGGCTACACCTTC. As protein: CASSPRTVSYGYTF.